The TCR beta chain under discussion was sequenced for a study of Ad26.COV2.S vaccination and SARS-CoV-2 variants. Here immunoSEQ multiplex PCR was the method, and the copy in TCRdb shows in-frame clones only, minus some. The profile shows some 640,000 clones, around 92% of them singletons. CDR3 length: 18 amino acids. The V gene's germline CDR1 is LGHDT and CDR2 YNNKEL (reference sequence). V shed 3 bases, J shed 6 bases, and the junction held 9 bases outside the gene matches. As for treatment: around 19 received Ad26.COV2.S at low or high dose, single or two shots; about 5 received placebo; per-sample allocation not given. Samples analyzed were those drawn on day 63 after the first vaccine or placebo injection.

This sequence originates from a person aged 18-65 years who received the Ad26.COV2.S COVID-19 vaccine or a placebo. The V gene is TRBV3-1 (or the pseudogene TRBV3-2), the J gene TRBJ2-1, with 15 bases identical to TRBD2. The specimen comprised peripheral blood, sampled in a trial of Ad26.COV2.S vaccine versus placebo. The CDR3 spells CASSHVPGLAGGRNEQFF. CDR3 in DNA: TGTGCCAGCAGCCATGTCCCGGGACTAGCGGGAGGCCGCAATGAGCAGTTCTTC.